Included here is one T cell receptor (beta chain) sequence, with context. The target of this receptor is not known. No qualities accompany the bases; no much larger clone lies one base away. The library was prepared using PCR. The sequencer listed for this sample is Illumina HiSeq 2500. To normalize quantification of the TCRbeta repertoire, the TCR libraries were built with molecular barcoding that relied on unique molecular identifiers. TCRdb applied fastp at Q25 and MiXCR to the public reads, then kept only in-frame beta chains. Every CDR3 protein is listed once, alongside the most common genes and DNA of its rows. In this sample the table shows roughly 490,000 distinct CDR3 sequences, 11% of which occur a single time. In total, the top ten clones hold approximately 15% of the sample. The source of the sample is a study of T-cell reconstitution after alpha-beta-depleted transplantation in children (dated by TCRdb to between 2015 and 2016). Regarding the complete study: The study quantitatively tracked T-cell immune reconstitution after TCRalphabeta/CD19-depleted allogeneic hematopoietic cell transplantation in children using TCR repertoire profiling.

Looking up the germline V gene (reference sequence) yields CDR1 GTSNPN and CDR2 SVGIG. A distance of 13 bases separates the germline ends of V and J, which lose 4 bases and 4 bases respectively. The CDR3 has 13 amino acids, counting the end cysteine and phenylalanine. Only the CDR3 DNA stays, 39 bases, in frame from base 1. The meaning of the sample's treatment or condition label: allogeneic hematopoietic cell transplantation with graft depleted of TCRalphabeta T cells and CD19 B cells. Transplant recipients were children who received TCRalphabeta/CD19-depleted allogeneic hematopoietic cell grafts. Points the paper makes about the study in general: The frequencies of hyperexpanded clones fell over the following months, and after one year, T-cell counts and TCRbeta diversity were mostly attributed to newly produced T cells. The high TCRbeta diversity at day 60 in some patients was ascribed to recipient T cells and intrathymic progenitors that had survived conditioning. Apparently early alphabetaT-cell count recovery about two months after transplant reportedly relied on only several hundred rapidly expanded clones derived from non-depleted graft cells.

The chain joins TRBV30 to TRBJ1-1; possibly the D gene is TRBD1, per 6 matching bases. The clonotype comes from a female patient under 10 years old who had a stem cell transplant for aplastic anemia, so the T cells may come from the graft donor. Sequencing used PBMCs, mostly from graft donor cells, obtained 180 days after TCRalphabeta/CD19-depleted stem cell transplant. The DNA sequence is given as TGTGCCTGGACGGGGGGCGCCGGCACTGAAGCTTTCTTT. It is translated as CAWTGGAGTEAFF.